A selection of T cell receptor beta chains follows, all from one sample in a study of vaccination effects on CD4 cells after COVID-19. Their antigens are not known. This table comes from immunoSEQ multiplex PCR, and its TCRdb copy is limited to in-frame clones, with some not included. The repertoire includes roughly 70,000 clones, under 85% of them detected once, and about 5% sits in the top ten. The starting material was CD4+ T cells from PBMCs cultured with HIV peptides, obtained before COVID-19 vaccination. Source of these receptors: a human donor who had a prior SARS-CoV-2 infection. Both conserved end residues are part of each CDR3. Each record gives: J gene, V gene, D gene, clone size, CDR3 protein, CDR3 DNA. D genes are given only for firm matches. Size is omitted from some rows. Given values are once, few, many or a class for expanded clones.

>TRBJ2-7|TRBV5-6|-|-
CASRRQAYSYEQYF
TGTGCCAGCAGGAGACAGGCCTACTCCTACGAGCAGTACTTC
>TRBJ2-1|TRBV20-1|-|-
CSARRSEQFF
TGCAGTGCCCGACGGTCTGAGCAGTTCTTC
>TRBJ1-1|TRBV4-2|-|-
CASSEGGFLEAEAFF
TGTGCCAGCAGCGAGGGGGGGTTCTTAGAGGCTGAAGCTTTCTTT
>TRBJ1-1|TRBV6-6|TRBD1|-
CASSNTQGQGNREAFF
TGTGCCAGCAGTAATACCCAGGGACAGGGGAACCGAGAAGCTTTCTTT
>TRBJ1-1|TRBV27|-|few
CASSFSQLNTEAFF
TGTGCCAGCAGTTTCAGTCAGTTGAACACTGAAGCTTTCTTT
>TRBJ1-1|TRBV12-3/TRBV12-4|-|once
CASSLLPKEAFF
TGTGCCAGCAGTCTCCTACCAAAAGAAGCTTTCTTT
>TRBJ2-3|TRBV13|TRBD2|-
CASSFSGGPYTQYF
TGTGCCAGCAGTTTTAGCGGGGGCCCGTATACGCAGTATTTT
>TRBJ1-5|TRBV12-3/TRBV12-4|-|few
CAITLGEGQPQHF
TGTGCCATTACCTTGGGTGAGGGCCAGCCCCAGCATTTT
>TRBJ2-7|TRBV9|-|-
CASSPRPREDEQYF
TGTGCCAGCAGCCCCCGCCCCAGGGAGGACGAGCAGTACTTC
>TRBJ2-1|TRBV6-5|-|-
CASSYTGHRDNEQFF
TGTGCCAGCAGTTATACAGGGCATCGCGACAATGAGCAGTTCTTC
>TRBJ1-3|TRBV30|-|-
CAWSVWPRKSGNTIYF
TGTGCCTGGAGTGTATGGCCGAGAAAGTCGGGAAACACCATATATTTT
>TRBJ2-5|TRBV11-2|TRBD2|-
CASSRGTSGLETQYF
TGTGCCAGCAGCCGAGGGACTAGCGGGCTAGAGACCCAGTACTTC
>TRBJ1-1|TRBV25-1|-|once
CASSGGINTEAFF
TGTGCCAGCAGTGGGGGAATTAACACTGAAGCTTTCTTT
>TRBJ1-2|TRBV7-9|-|few
CASSPGIGYTF
TGTGCCAGCAGCCCCGGGATTGGCTACACCTTC
>TRBJ1-5|TRBV30|-|few
CAWKKGGAGPRDNQPQHF
TGTGCCTGGAAAAAGGGGGGTGCAGGTCCAAGGGACAATCAGCCCCAGCATTTT
>TRBJ1-2|TRBV3-1/TRBV3-2|-|-
CASSNREYGYTF
TGTGCCAGCAGCAACAGGGAATATGGCTACACCTTC
>TRBJ2-5|TRBV5-1|TRBD1|-
CASSEPGQQETQYF
TGCGCCAGCAGCGAGCCGGGACAGCAAGAGACCCAGTACTTC
>TRBJ2-1|TRBV6-6|-|-
CASSYLRDQNEQFF
TGTGCCAGCAGTTACTTACGGGACCAAAATGAGCAGTTCTTC
>TRBJ1-4|TRBV4-2|-|-
CASSLNSRNGLTRLFF
TGTGCCAGCAGCCTCAACTCAAGGAACGGGTTGACCCGACTGTTTTTT
>TRBJ2-7|TRBV21-1|-|-
CASSIGQGGYSYEQYF
TGTGCCAGCAGCATCGGACAGGGGGGATACTCCTACGAGCAGTACTTC
>TRBJ1-4|TRBV25-1|-|few
CASSEWGSSEKLFF
TGTGCCAGCAGTGAATGGGGCAGCTCCGAAAAACTGTTTTTT
>TRBJ1-1|TRBV20-1|-|-
CSASNVGGAFF
TGCAGTGCTAGTAATGTAGGAGGAGCTTTCTTT
>TRBJ2-2|TRBV7-8|-|-
CASSLALLARNTGELFF
TGTGCCAGCAGCTTAGCGCTTTTAGCCCGGAACACCGGGGAGCTGTTTTTT
>TRBJ2-7|TRBV19|-|-
CASSLQGLSSYEQYF
TGTGCCAGTAGTTTACAGGGACTGAGCTCCTACGAGCAGTACTTC
>TRBJ2-7|TRBV6-5|-|-
CASKGDLMRTYEQYF
TGTGCCAGCAAAGGGGACTTAATGAGGACCTACGAGCAGTACTTC
>TRBJ2-5|TRBV7-3|TRBD2|-
CASNSLAGDQETQYF
TGTGCCAGCAATAGCCTAGCGGGAGACCAAGAGACCCAGTACTTC
>TRBJ1-1|TRBV4-2|-|-
CASSQDVGRIQNTEAFF
TGTGCCAGCAGCCAAGATGTCGGGAGAATTCAGAACACTGAAGCTTTCTTT
>TRBJ1-1|TRBV12-5|-|-
CASGLPGAFF
TGTGCTAGTGGGCTACCGGGGGCTTTCTTT
>TRBJ1-1|TRBV20-1|-|-
CSASLSGENTEAFF
TGCAGTGCTAGTCTTTCGGGAGAGAACACTGAAGCTTTCTTT
>TRBJ2-1|TRBV6-6|TRBD2|-
CASRWRLAGGDEQFF
TGTGCCAGCAGGTGGCGGCTAGCGGGGGGCGATGAGCAGTTCTTC
>TRBJ2-7|TRBV19|-|-
CASSTIQGPYEQYF
TGTGCCAGTAGTACTATACAGGGTCCCTACGAGCAGTACTTC
>TRBJ2-6|TRBV2|-|-
CASSSMVEGIFVSGANVLTF
TGTGCCAGCAGCTCAATGGTGGAGGGGATTTTCGTCTCTGGGGCCAACGTCCTGACTTTC
>TRBJ2-7|TRBV5-5|TRBD2|few
CASSLRLAGEGDYEQYF
TGTGCCAGCAGCTTAAGACTAGCGGGAGAGGGGGACTACGAGCAGTACTTC
>TRBJ2-1|TRBV4-3|TRBD2|few
CASSQSGALAGNNEQFF
TGCGCCAGCAGCCAATCAGGGGCGCTAGCGGGGAACAATGAGCAGTTCTTC
>TRBJ2-2|TRBV2|TRBD1|-
CASSRQGNTGELFF
TGTGCCAGCAGCCGACAGGGCAACACCGGGGAGCTGTTTTTT
>TRBJ1-2|TRBV3-1/TRBV3-2|-|-
CASSQLGDDGYTF
TGTGCCAGCAGCCAACTGGGGGACGATGGCTACACCTTC
>TRBJ2-5|TRBV19|-|-
CASSIGQQETQYF
TGTGCCAGTAGTATAGGACAGCAAGAGACCCAGTACTTC
>TRBJ1-4|TRBV6-6|-|-
CASRRQAATNEKLFF
TGTGCCAGCAGACGACAGGCCGCAACTAATGAAAAACTGTTTTTT
>TRBJ2-3|TRBV5-1|TRBD2|-
CASSSRTSDDTQYF
TGCGCCAGCAGCTCTCGGACTAGCGATGATACGCAGTATTTT
>TRBJ2-1|TRBV5-5|TRBD2|-
CASSLRGESYNEQFF
TGTGCCAGCAGCTTGCGGGGGGAATCCTACAATGAGCAGTTCTTC
>TRBJ1-4|TRBV18|TRBD1|-
CASSPSGTGPVATNEKLFF
TGTGCCAGCTCACCATCCGGGACAGGGCCCGTTGCAACTAATGAAAAACTGTTTTTT
>TRBJ2-3|TRBV5-6|TRBD2|-
CASSLRGESTDTQYF
TGTGCCAGCAGCTTGCGGGGGGAAAGCACAGATACGCAGTATTTT
>TRBJ2-7|TRBV2|-|once
CASSGSPTYEQYF
TGTGCCAGCAGCGGGAGTCCCACCTACGAGCAGTACTTC
>TRBJ2-5|TRBV5-5|-|once
CASSLDGQSGTQYF
TGTGCCAGCAGCCTGGATGGCCAATCGGGGACCCAGTACTTC
>TRBJ1-1|TRBV4-1|-|-
CASSLSRVRPSMTEAFF
TGCGCCAGCAGCCTCTCCCGAGTCCGACCGAGTATGACTGAAGCTTTCTTT
>TRBJ1-2|TRBV7-9|-|-
CASSSGAGYGYTF
TGTGCCAGCAGCTCGGGGGCAGGCTATGGCTACACCTTC
>TRBJ1-3|TRBV11-2|-|-
CASSRNPANSGNTIYF
TGTGCCAGCAGCCGAAACCCCGCAAACTCTGGAAACACCATATATTTT
>TRBJ1-6|TRBV9|-|-
CASSVFEGGGSPLHF
TGTGCCAGCAGCGTATTCGAGGGAGGCGGTTCACCCCTCCACTTT
>TRBJ2-5|TRBV6-1|TRBD2|-
CASSEARGGVETQYF
TGTGCCAGCAGTGAAGCTCGCGGGGGTGTGGAGACCCAGTACTTC